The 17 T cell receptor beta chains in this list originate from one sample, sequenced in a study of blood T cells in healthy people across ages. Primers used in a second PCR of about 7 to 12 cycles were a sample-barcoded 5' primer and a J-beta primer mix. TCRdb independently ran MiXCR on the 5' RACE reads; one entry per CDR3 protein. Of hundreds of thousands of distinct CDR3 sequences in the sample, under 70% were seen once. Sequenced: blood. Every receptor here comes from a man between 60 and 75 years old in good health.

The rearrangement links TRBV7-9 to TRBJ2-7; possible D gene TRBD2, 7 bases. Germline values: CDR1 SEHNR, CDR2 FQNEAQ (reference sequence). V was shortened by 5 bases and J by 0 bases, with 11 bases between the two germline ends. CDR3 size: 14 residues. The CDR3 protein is CASSRGGASYEQYF. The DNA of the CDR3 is TGTGCCAGCAGCCGTGGGGGGGCCTCCTACGAGCAGTACTTC.

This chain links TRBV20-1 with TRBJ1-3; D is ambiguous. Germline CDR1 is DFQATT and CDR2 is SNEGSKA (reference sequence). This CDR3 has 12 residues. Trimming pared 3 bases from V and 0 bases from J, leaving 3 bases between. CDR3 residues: CSARPSGNTIYF. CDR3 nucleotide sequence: TGCAGTGCTAGGCCCTCTGGAAACACCATATATTTT.

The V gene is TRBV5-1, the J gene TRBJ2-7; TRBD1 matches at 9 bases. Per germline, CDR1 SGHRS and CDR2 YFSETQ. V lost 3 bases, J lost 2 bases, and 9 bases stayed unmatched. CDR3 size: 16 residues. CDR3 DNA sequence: TGCGCCAGCAGCTCCCCAGCCGGGACAGGGACCTACGAGCAGTACTTC. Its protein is CASSSPAGTGTYEQYF.

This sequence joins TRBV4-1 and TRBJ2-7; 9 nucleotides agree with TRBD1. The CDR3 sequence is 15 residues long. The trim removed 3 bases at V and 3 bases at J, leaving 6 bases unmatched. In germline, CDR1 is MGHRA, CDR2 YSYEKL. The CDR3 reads CASSHPGQGHYEQYF. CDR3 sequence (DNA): TGCGCCAGCAGCCACCCGGGACAGGGTCACTACGAGCAGTACTTC.

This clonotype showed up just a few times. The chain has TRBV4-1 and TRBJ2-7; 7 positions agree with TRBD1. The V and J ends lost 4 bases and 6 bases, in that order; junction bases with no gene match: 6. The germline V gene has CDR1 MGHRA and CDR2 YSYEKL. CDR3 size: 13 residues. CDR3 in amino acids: CASSRMTGTEQYF. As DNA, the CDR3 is TGCGCCAGCAGCCGAATGACAGGGACCGAGCAGTACTTC.

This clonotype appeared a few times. Here the CDR3 reads CASSLEAGANYGYTF. CDR3 nucleotide sequence: TGCGCCAGCAGCTTGGAGGCAGGAGCTAACTATGGCTACACCTTC. The gene calls are TRBV5-1 and TRBJ1-2; the D is unclear. The CDR3 covers 15 residues. CDR1 SGHRS and CDR2 YFSETQ come from the germline V gene. Trimming cost V 0 bases and J 0 bases, with 9 bases left between them. Supplemented by reference TRBV5-1 and TRBJ1-2, the full variable domain reads KAGVTQTPRYLIKTRGQQVTLSCSPISGHRSVSWYQQTPGQGLQFLFEYFSETQRNKGNFPGRFSGRQFSNSRSEMNVSTLELGDSALYLCASSLEAGANYGYTFGSGTRLTVV.

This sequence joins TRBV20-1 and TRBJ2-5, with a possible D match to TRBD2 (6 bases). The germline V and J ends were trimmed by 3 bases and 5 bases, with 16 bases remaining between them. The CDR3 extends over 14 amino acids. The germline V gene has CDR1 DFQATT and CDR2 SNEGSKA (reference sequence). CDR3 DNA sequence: TGCAGTGCTAGGGGAGACATAGGGAGGGAGACCCAGTACTTC. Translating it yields CSARGDIGRETQYF.

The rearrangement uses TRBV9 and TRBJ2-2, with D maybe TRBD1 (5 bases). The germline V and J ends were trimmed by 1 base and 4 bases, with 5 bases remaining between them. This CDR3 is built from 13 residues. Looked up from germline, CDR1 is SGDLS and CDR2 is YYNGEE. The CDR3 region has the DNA TGTGCCAGCAGCGTACAGGGCACCGGGGAGCTGTTTTTT. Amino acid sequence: CASSVQGTGELFF.

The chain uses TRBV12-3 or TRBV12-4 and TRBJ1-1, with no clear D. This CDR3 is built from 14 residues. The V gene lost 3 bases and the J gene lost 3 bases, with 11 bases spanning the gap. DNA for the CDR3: TGTGCCAGCAGTTTGAGGAGGTCCGACACTGAAGCTTTCTTT. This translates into CASSLRRSDTEAFF.

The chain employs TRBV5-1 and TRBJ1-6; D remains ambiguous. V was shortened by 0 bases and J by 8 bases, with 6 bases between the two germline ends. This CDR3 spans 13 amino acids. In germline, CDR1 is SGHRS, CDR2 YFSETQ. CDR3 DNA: TGCGCCAGCAGCTTGGGCACTGATTCACCCCTCCACTTT. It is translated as CASSLGTDSPLHF.

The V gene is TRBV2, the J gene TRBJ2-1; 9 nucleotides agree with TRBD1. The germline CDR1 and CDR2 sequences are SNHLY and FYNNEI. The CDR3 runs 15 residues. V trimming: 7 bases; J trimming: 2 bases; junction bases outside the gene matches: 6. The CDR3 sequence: CASMSGTGPYNEQFF. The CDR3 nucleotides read TGTGCCAGCATGTCCGGGACAGGGCCCTACAATGAGCAGTTCTTC.

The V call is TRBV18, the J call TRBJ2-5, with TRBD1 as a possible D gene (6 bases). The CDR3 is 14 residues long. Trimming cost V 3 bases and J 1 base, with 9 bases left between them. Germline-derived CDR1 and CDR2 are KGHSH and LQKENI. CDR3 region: CASSPGQPQETQYF. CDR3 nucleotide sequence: TGTGCCAGCTCACCTGGACAGCCCCAAGAGACCCAGTACTTC.

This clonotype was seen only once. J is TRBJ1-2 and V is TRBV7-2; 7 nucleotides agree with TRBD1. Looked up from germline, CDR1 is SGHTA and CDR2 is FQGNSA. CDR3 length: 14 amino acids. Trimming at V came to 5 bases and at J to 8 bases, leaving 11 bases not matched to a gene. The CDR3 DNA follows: TGTGCCAGCAGCGCTTCGAGGAGGGGGCCCGGCTACACCTTC. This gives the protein CASSASRRGPGYTF.

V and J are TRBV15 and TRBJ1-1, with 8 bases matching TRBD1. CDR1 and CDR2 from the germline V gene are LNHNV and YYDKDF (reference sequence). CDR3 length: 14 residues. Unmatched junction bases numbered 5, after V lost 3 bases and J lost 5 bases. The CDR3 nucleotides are TGTGCCACCAGCAGCGGACAGGGTGGAACTGAAGCTTTCTTT. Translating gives CATSSGQGGTEAFF.

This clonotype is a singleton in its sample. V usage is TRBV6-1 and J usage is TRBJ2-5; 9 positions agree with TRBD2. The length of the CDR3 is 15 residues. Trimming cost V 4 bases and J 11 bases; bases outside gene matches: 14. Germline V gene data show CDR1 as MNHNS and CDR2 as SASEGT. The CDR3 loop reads CASSGLTSGVGEQYF. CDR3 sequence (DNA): TGTGCCAGCAGTGGGTTGACTAGCGGCGTAGGAGAGCAGTACTTC.

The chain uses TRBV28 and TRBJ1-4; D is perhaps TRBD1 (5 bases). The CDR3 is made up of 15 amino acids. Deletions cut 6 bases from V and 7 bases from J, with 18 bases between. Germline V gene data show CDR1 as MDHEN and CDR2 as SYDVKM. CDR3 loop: CASRPAQGRGEKLFF. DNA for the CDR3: TGTGCCAGCAGGCCAGCCCAGGGAAGGGGTGAAAAACTGTTTTTT. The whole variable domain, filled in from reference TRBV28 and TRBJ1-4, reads DVKVTQSSRYLVKRTGEKVFLECVQDMDHENMFWYRQDPGLGLRLIYFSYDVKMKEKGDIPEGYSVSREKKERFSLILESASTNQTSMYLCASRPAQGRGEKLFFGSGTQLSVL.

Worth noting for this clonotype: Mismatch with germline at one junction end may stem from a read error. This CDR3 is CASSILGLGELFF. CDR3 DNA: TGTGCCAGCAGCATCCTGGGCCTTGGGGAGCTGTTCTTC. The chain recombines TRBV7-9 with TRBJ2-1; possible D gene TRBD2, 5 bases. Germline-derived CDR1 and CDR2 are SEHNR and FQNEAQ (reference sequence). This CDR3 has 13 residues.